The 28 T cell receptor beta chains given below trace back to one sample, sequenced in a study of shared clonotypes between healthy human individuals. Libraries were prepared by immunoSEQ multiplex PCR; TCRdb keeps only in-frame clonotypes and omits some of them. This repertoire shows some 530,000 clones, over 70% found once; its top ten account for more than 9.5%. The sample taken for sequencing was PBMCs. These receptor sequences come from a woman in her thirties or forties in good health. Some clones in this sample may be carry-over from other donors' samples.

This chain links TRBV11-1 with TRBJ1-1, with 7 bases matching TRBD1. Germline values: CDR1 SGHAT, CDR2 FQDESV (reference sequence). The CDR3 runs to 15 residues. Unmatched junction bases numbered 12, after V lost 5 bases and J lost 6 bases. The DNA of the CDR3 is TGTGCCAGCAGCGGAGGGGGCGGGTGGTACGCTGAAGCTTTCTTT. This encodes CASSGGGGWYAEAFF.

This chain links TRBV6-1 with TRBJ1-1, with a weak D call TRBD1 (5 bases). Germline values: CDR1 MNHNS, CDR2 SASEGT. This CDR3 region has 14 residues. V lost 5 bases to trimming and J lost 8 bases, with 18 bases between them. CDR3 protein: CASSWVLGVGEAFF. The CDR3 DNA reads TGTGCCAGCAGTTGGGTACTGGGGGTTGGGGAAGCTTTCTTT.

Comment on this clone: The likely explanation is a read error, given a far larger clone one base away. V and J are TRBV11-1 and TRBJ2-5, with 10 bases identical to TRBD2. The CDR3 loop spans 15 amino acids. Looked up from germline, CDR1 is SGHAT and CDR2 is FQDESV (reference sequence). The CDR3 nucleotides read TGTACCAGCAGCGCCACTAGCGGGACGTTTGAGACCCAGTACTTC. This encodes CTSSATSGTFETQYF.

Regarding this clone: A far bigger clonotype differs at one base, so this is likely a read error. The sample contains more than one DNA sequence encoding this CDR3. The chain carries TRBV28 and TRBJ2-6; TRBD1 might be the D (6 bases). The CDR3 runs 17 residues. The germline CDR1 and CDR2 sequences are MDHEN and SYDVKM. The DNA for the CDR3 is TGTGCCAGCAGGGGGGCAGGGGCCTCCTCTGGGGCAAACGTCCTGACTTTC. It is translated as CASRGAGASSGANVLTF.

The CDR3 loop reads CASTGGRGLHTGELFF. The DNA of the CDR3 is TGTGCCAGCACGGGGGGCAGGGGGCTGCACACCGGGGAGCTGTTTTTT. This chain joins TRBV27 and TRBJ2-2; D possibly corresponds to TRBD1 (8 bases). V gave up 7 bases and J gave up 3 bases, with 18 bases separating them. The germline V gene has CDR1 MNHEY and CDR2 SMNVEV (reference sequence). The CDR3 runs to 16 residues.

The CDR3 nucleotides are TGTGCCACCAGCAGAGAGGCCGGGACAGGGGTTTACGGGGAGCTGTTTTTT. It specifies CATSREAGTGVYGELFF. The chain employs TRBV15 and TRBJ2-2; 10 bases agree with TRBD1. Germline loops: CDR1 LNHNV, CDR2 YYDKDF (reference sequence). Germline trimming cut 0 bases from V and 7 bases from J; bases unmatched to any gene: 8. This CDR3 has 17 amino acids.

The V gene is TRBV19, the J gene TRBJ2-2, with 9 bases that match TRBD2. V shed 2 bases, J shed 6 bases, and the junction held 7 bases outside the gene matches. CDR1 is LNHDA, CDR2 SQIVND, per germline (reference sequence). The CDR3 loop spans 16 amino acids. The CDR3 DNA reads TGTGCCAGTAGTATAAGACTAGCGGTGAAATCCGGGGAGCTGTTTTTT. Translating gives CASSIRLAVKSGELFF.

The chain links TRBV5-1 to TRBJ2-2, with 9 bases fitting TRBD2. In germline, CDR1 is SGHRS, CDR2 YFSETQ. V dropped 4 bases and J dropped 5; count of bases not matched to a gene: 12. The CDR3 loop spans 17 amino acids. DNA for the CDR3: TGCGCCAGCAGCGTGGAGACGCTAGCGGGACGAACCGGGGAGCTGTTTTTT. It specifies CASSVETLAGRTGELFF.

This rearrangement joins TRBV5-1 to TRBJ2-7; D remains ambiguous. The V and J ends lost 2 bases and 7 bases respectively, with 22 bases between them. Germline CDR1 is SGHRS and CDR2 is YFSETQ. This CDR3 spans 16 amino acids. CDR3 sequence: CASSFSLGTLKEEQYF. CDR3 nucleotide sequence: TGCGCCAGCAGCTTTAGTCTGGGCACCTTGAAGGAGGAGCAGTACTTC.

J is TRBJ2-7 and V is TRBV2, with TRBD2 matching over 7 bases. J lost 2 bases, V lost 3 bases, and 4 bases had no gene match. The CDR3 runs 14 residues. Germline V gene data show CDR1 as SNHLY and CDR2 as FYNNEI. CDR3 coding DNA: TGTGCCAGCAGTGATGAGCGGGAAGCCTACGAGCAGTACTTC. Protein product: CASSDEREAYEQYF.

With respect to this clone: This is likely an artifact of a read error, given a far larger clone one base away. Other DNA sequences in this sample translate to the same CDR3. The CDR3 spells CACRQDRLAGVLQTYEQYF. For the CDR3, the DNA is TGTGCCTGCCGGCAGGATCGACTAGCGGGAGTTCTACAGACCTACGAGCAGTACTTC. The chain joins TRBV30 to TRBJ2-7, with 12 bases aligning to TRBD2. Germline V gene lookup returns CDR1 GTSNPN and CDR2 SVGIG (reference sequence). Unmatched junction bases numbered 20, after V lost 6 bases and J lost 2 bases. This CDR3 spans 19 amino acids. Drawing the rest from reference TRBV30 and TRBJ2-7, the complete variable domain is SQTIHQWPATLVQPVGSPLSLECTVEGTSNPNLYWYRQAAGRGLQLLFYSVGIGQISSEVPQNLSASRPQDRQFILSSKKLLLSDSGFYLCACRQDRLAGVLQTYEQYFGPGTRLTVT.

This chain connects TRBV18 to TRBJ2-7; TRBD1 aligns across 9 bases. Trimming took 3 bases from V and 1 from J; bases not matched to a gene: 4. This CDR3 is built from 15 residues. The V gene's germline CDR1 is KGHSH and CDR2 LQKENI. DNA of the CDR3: TGTGCCAGCTCACCGTCGACAGGGGGATCCTACGAGCAGTACTTC. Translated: CASSPSTGGSYEQYF.

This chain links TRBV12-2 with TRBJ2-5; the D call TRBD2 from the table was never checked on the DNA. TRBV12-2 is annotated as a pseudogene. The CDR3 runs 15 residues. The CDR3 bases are TGTGCAAGTCGCCCCAACGGACTAGCCCAAGAGACCCAGTACTTC. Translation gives CASRPNGLAQETQYF.

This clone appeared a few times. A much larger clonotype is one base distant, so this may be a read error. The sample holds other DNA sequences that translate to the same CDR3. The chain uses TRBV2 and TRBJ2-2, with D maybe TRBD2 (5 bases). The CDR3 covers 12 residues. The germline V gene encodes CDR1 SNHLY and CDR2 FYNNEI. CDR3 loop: CASSEGAGELFF. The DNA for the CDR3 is TGTGCCAGCAGTGAAGGGGCCGGGGAGTTGTTTTTT.

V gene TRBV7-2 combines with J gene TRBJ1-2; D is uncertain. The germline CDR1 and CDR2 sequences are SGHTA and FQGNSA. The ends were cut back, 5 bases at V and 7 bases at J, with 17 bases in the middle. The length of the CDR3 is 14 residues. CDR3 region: CASSPMTPRTGYTF. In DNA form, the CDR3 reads TGTGCCAGCAGCCCAATGACGCCGAGAACTGGCTACACCTTC.

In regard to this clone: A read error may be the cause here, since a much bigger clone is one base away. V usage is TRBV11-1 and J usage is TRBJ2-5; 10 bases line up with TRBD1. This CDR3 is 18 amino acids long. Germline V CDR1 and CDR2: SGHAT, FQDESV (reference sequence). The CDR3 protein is CVSSRGPPGTGVQETQYF. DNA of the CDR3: TGTGTCAGCAGCCGCGGACCCCCCGGGACAGGGGTCCAAGAGACCCAGTACTTC.

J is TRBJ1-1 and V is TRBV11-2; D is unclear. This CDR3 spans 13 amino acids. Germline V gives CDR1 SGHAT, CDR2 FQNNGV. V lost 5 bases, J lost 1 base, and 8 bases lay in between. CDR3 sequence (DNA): TGTGCCAGCAGCGCAGGACCGAACACTGAAGCTTTCTTT. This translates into CASSAGPNTEAFF. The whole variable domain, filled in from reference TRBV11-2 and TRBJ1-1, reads EAGVAQSPRYKIIEKRQSVAFWCNPISGHATLYWYQQILGQGPKLLIQFQNNGVVDDSQLPKDRFSAERLKGVDSTLKIQPAKLEDSAVYLCASSAGPNTEAFFGQGTRLTVV.

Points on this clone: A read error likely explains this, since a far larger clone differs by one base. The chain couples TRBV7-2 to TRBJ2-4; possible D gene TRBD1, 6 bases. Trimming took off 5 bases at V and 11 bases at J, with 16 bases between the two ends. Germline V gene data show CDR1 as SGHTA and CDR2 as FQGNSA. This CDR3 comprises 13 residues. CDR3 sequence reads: CASSNDRSNVQYF. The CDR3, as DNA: TGTGCCAGCAGCAACGACAGGTCCAACGTTCAGTACTTC.

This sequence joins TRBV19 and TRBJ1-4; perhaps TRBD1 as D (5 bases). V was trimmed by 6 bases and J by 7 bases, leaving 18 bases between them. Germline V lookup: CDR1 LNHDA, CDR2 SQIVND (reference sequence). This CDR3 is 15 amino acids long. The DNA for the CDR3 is TGTGCCAGTAGAGATGTTAGGAGGGGAGGTGAAAAACTGTTTTTT. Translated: CASRDVRRGGEKLFF.

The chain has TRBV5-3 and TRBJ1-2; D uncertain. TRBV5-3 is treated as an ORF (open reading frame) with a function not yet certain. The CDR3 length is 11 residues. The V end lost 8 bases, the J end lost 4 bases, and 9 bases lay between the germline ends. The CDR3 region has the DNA TGTGCCAGGCCAGGATCCTATGGCTACACCTTC. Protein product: CARPGSYGYTF.

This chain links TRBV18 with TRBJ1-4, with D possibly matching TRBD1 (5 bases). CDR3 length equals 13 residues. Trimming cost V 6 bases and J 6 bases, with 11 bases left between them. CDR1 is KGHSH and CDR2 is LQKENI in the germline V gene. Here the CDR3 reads CASSPDRDEKLFF. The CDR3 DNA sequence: TGTGCCAGCTCTCCAGACAGAGATGAAAAACTGTTTTTT.

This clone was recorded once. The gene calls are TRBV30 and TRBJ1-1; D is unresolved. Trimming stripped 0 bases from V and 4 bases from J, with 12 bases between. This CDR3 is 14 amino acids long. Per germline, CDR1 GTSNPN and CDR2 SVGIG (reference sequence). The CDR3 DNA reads TGTGCCTGGAGTGTAGCGGGTTCGTCCACTGAAGCTTTCTTT. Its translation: CAWSVAGSSTEAFF.

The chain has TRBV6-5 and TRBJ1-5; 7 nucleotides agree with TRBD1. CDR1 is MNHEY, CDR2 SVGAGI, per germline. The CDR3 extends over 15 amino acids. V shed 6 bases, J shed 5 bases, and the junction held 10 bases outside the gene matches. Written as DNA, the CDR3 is TGTGCCAGCAGCCGCTCCGGGACAGAACATCAGCCCCAGCATTTT. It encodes CASSRSGTEHQPQHF.

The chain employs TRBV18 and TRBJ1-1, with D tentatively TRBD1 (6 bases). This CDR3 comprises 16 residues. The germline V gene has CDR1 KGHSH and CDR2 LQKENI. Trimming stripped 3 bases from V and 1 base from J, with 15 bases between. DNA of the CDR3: TGTGCCAGCTCACCGTTTGGGGGGCTTGGGAACACTGAAGCTTTCTTT. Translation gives CASSPFGGLGNTEAFF.

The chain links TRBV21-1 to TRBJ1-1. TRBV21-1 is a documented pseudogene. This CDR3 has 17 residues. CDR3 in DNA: TGTGCCAGCAGCACGAAAGCCCCCGGGACGACGGTCACTGAAGCTTTCTTT. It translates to CASSTKAPGTTVTEAFF.

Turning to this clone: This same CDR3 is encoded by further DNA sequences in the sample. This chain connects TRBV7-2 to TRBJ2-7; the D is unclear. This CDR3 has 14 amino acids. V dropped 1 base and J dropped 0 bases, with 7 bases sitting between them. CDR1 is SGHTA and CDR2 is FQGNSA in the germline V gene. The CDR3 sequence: CASSLGSVSYEQYF. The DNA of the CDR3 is TGTGCCAGCAGCTTAGGGTCAGTCTCCTACGAGCAGTACTTC.

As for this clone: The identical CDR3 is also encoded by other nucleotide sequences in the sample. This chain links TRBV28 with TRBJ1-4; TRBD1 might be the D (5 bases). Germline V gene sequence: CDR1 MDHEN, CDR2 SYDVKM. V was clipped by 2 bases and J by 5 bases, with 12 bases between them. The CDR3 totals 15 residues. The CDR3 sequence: CASSLRGAGNEKLFF. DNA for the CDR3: TGTGCCAGCAGTTTAAGAGGGGCTGGGAATGAAAAACTGTTTTTT.

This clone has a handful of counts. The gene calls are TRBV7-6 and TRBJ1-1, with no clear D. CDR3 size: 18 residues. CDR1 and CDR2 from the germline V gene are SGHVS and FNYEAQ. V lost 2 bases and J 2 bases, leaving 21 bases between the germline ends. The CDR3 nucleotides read TGTGCCAGCAGCTTACTGGGTATCCGTCTTCGAGCTAACACTGAAGCTTTCTTT. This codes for CASSLLGIRLRANTEAFF.